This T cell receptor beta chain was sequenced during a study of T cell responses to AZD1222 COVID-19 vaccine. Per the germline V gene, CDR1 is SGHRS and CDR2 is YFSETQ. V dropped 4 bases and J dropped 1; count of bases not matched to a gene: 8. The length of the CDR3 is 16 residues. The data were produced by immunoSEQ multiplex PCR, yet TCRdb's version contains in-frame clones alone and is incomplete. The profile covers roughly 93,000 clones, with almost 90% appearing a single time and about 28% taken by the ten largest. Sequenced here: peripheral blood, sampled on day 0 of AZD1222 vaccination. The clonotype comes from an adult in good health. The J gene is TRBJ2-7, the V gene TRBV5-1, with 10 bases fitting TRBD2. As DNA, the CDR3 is TGCGCCAGCAGCGTTTCTAGCGGGAGCCATTCCTACGAGCAGTACTTC. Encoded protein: CASSVSSGSHSYEQYF.